The present T cell receptor beta chain was sequenced within a study of spatial heterogeneity in lung cancer. Single TCR cDNA molecules each had their own unique molecular identifier. Using its own MiXCR run on the 5' RACE reads, TCRdb lists one record per CDR3 protein. The sample has just under 95,000 distinct CDR3 sequences, more than 10% seen once. The table lists this clonotype with a few counts. As for time point: sample taken at primary tumor resection. The authors sequenced whole RNA from tumor, nontumor lung or frozen PBMC without sorting. This CDR3 is 10 amino acids long. Germline values: CDR1 DFQATT, CDR2 SNEGSKA (reference sequence). Trimming left V 6 bases short and J 7 bases short, with 10 bases between.

The TCR was taken from a male donor with early-stage non-small cell lung cancer. The chain employs TRBV20-1 and TRBJ2-7; D is unresolved. Source: PBMCs, taken at surgery. CDR3 amino acids: CSAFTREQYF. For the CDR3, the DNA is TGCAGTGCCTTCACACGGGAGCAGTACTTC.